Listed below are T cell receptor beta chains from one sample, sequenced in a study of Tregs in tolerant kidney transplant recipients. Measured with immunoSEQ multiplex PCR; TCRdb has only the in-frame clones, and not every one. The data show 60,000 or so clones, around 83% seen once. Sequencing was done on a sample of CD4+ T cells from blood. The source is a human donor in good health. Each CDR3 is given with its conserved first and last residue. Part of the rows lack a size; the others show once, few, many or a class for expanded clones.

j_call: TRBJ1-1; clone_size: -; v_call: TRBV9; cdr3_length: 15; cdr3_aa: CASSAGSPGDAEAFF
j_call: TRBJ2-7; clone_size: once; v_call: TRBV7-9; cdr3_length: 17; cdr3_aa: CASSLDVGGGSSYEQYF
j_call: TRBJ1-2; clone_size: -; v_call: TRBV6-5; cdr3_length: 13; cdr3_aa: CASRRQGDYGYTF
j_call: TRBJ2-6; clone_size: -; v_call: TRBV4-3; cdr3_length: 16; cdr3_aa: CASSRDSTSGANVLTF
j_call: TRBJ1-6; clone_size: -; v_call: TRBV11-1; cdr3_length: 14; cdr3_aa: CASSSDRVQTPLHF
j_call: TRBJ2-7; clone_size: once; v_call: TRBV15; cdr3_length: 13; cdr3_aa: CATSRDPGGEQYF
j_call: TRBJ1-3; clone_size: -; v_call: TRBV13; cdr3_length: 17; cdr3_aa: CASSSTGRMGAGNTIYF
j_call: TRBJ1-1; clone_size: -; v_call: TRBV18; cdr3_length: 13; cdr3_aa: CASSLGTRQEAFF
j_call: TRBJ1-6; clone_size: -; v_call: TRBV7-3; cdr3_length: 13; cdr3_aa: CASSPNVDSPLHF
j_call: TRBJ1-2; clone_size: -; v_call: TRBV6-1; cdr3_length: 13; cdr3_aa: CASRGRDRGGYTF
j_call: TRBJ2-7; clone_size: -; v_call: TRBV28; cdr3_length: 12; cdr3_aa: CASSLLDGEQYF
j_call: TRBJ2-1; clone_size: -; v_call: TRBV7-3; cdr3_length: 16; cdr3_aa: CASSPKGGRANNEQFF
j_call: TRBJ2-1; clone_size: once; v_call: TRBV5-1; cdr3_length: 13; cdr3_aa: CARPGLFYNEQFF
j_call: TRBJ2-7; clone_size: -; v_call: TRBV27; cdr3_length: 15; cdr3_aa: CASSSVGSTTYEQYF
j_call: TRBJ2-3; clone_size: -; v_call: TRBV10-3; cdr3_length: 15; cdr3_aa: CAISDFKGGADTQYF
j_call: TRBJ2-3; clone_size: -; v_call: TRBV29-1; cdr3_length: 15; cdr3_aa: CSAGTSGGNTDTQYF
j_call: TRBJ2-5; clone_size: -; v_call: TRBV19; cdr3_length: 14; cdr3_aa: CASSISRPQETQYF
j_call: TRBJ1-1; clone_size: -; v_call: TRBV7-9; cdr3_length: 13; cdr3_aa: CASSLLGDTEAFF
j_call: TRBJ1-5; clone_size: -; v_call: TRBV7-2; cdr3_length: 15; cdr3_aa: CASSLRTGRNQPQHF
j_call: TRBJ1-2; clone_size: few; v_call: TRBV5-1; cdr3_length: 13; cdr3_aa: CASSFLGQSGYTF
j_call: TRBJ1-1; clone_size: -; v_call: TRBV5-8; cdr3_length: 15; cdr3_aa: CASSLMGHGVTEAFF
j_call: TRBJ2-1; clone_size: -; v_call: TRBV2; cdr3_length: 14; cdr3_aa: CAIKMPGLYNEQFF
j_call: TRBJ2-7; clone_size: -; v_call: TRBV20-1; cdr3_length: 11; cdr3_aa: CSARYSYEQYF
j_call: TRBJ2-3; clone_size: -; v_call: TRBV5-1; cdr3_length: 15; cdr3_aa: CASSYRVGRGDTQYF
j_call: TRBJ2-3; clone_size: -; v_call: TRBV4-2; cdr3_length: 16; cdr3_aa: CASSQPLAPSTDTQYF
j_call: TRBJ1-5; clone_size: -; v_call: TRBV9; cdr3_length: 15; cdr3_aa: CASSVGGFGNQPQHF
j_call: TRBJ2-7; clone_size: -; v_call: TRBV6-5; cdr3_length: 13; cdr3_aa: CASRSPGKTKQYF
j_call: TRBJ1-3; clone_size: once; v_call: TRBV6-5; cdr3_length: 14; cdr3_aa: CASRPLGSGNTIYF